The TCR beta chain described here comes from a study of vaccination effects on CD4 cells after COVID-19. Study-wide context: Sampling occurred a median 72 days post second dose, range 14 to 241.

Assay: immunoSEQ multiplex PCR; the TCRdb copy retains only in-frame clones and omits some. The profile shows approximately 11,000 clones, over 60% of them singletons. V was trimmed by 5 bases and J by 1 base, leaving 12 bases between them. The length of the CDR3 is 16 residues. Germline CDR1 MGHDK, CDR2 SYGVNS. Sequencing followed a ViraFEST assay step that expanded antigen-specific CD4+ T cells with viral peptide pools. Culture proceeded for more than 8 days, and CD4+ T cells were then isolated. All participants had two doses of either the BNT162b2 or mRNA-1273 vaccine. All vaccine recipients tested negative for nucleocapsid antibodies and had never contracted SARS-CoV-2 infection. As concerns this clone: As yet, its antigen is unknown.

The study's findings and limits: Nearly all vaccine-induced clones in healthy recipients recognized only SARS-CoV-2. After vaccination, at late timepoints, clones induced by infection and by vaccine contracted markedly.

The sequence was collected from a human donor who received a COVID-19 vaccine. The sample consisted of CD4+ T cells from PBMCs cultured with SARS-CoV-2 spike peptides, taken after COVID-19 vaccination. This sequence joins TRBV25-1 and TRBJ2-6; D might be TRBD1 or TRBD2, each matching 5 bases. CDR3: CASSRGTGSGANVLTF. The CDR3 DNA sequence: TGTGCCAGCAGTCGAGGGACGGGTTCTGGGGCCAACGTCCTGACTTTC.